This T cell receptor (beta chain) was profiled in a study of cytomegalovirus exposure and HLA in healthy donors. Study-level points and caveats: Data from an earlier analysis indicated that most TCR beta V segments were productive either about 87% or about 30% of the time. Generally TCR sequences proved uncommon, though certain public TCRs appeared in numerous donors. Approximately 18,000 TCR beta sequences were associated with HLA alleles at 0.05 false discovery rate in a later analysis.

About this clone itself: Its antigen remains unidentified.

PCR employed 60 Vbeta and 13 Jbeta primers. TCRdb's copy holds only in-frame clones and misses some; the assay was immunoSEQ multiplex PCR. The data hold under 95,000 clones, with roughly 72% observed a single time. The CDR3 loop spans 14 amino acids. Trimming removed 2 bases at V and 7 bases at J, with 11 bases between. CDR1 is MNHNS, CDR2 SASEGT, per germline. Participants comprised healthy donors of bone marrow. The sequence came from a man aged 25 to 40 in good health and CMV-seropositive. The rearrangement uses TRBV6-1 and TRBJ1-4, with a tentative D call TRBD1 (5 bases). The sample taken for sequencing was PBMCs. In nucleotides, the CDR3 is TGTGCCAGCAGTGAAAGTCAGGGCCTTGAAAAACTGTTTTTT. Translating it yields CASSESQGLEKLFF.